These 14 T cell receptor beta chains originate from one sample sequenced in a study of cytomegalovirus exposure and HLA in healthy donors. Primers: 60 Vbeta forward and 13 Jbeta reverse. The assay was immunoSEQ multiplex PCR, and TCRdb's table has in-frame clones only and misses some. The sample has approximately 180,000 clones, 81% seen once. The sequencing input was PBMCs. Receptor source: a woman aged 18-30 years in good health and CMV-seropositive.

The rearrangement uses TRBV7-3 and TRBJ2-3; D might be TRBD2 (6 bases). Between the trimmed V and J ends, which lost 5 bases and 2 bases, there was a span of 14 bases. This CDR3 has 15 residues. In germline, CDR1 is SGHTA, CDR2 FQGTGA. The CDR3 coding sequence is TGTGCCAGCAGCGAGACCGGGAGATCCACAGATACGCAGTATTTT. Translated, it gives CASSETGRSTDTQYF.

The J gene is TRBJ2-3, the V gene TRBV5-6, with 8 bases lining up with TRBD2. The CDR3 has 14 amino acids. Germline values: CDR1 SGHDT, CDR2 YYEEEE. J was trimmed by 4 bases and V by 4 bases; bases with no gene match: 5. The CDR3 reads CASSPGGASDTQYF. The CDR3 coding sequence is TGTGCCAGCAGCCCCGGGGGGGCCTCAGATACGCAGTATTTT. Looking up the rest from reference TRBV5-6 and TRBJ2-3 gives the full variable domain: DAGVTQSPTHLIKTRGQQVTLRCSPKSGHDTVSWYQQALGQGPQFIFQYYEEEERQRGNFPDRFSGHQFPNYSSELNVNALLLGDSALYLCASSPGGASDTQYFGPGTRLTVL.

The table lists this clone with a count of one. The chain combines TRBV18 with TRBJ1-3; 8 positions match TRBD1. V gave up 5 bases and J gave up 1 base; unmatched junction bases: 7. This CDR3 contains 16 residues. CDR1 and CDR2 from the germline V gene are KGHSH and LQKENI. CDR3 nucleotide sequence: TGTGCCAGCTCAACGGACAGGGTGGCGTCTGGAAACACCATATATTTT. Amino acid sequence: CASSTDRVASGNTIYF.

The rearrangement uses TRBV6-1 and TRBJ1-6; no firm D call. Trimming stripped 2 bases from V and 9 bases from J, with 2 bases between. Germline CDR1 and CDR2: MNHNS and SASEGT. The CDR3 runs 11 residues. CDR3 in DNA: TGTGCCAGCAGTGAACTTTCACCCCTCCACTTT. This encodes CASSELSPLHF.

The chain has TRBV7-8 and TRBJ1-4, with TRBD1 as a possible D gene (5 bases). The V gene's germline CDR1 is SGHVS and CDR2 FQNEAQ. The CDR3 is made up of 14 amino acids. The V end was cut by 4 bases, the J end by 8 bases, with 14 bases between. For the CDR3, the DNA is TGTGCCAGCAGCTACAGGTCGCCCTGGGAAAAACTGTTTTTT. This gives the protein CASSYRSPWEKLFF.

This rearrangement joins TRBV20-1 to TRBJ2-3; no definite D call. The CDR3 spans 11 residues. V lost 5 bases, J lost 5 bases, and 8 bases lay in between. Germline values: CDR1 DFQATT, CDR2 SNEGSKA (reference sequence). The CDR3 DNA reads TGCAGTGCTGACCCTAGAGATACGCAGTATTTT. This codes for CSADPRDTQYF.

The V and J genes are TRBV28 and TRBJ2-7; 9 bases fit TRBD2. Germline CDR1 and CDR2: MDHEN and SYDVKM. With V trimmed by 7 bases and J by 2 bases, 12 bases remained unmatched. The CDR3 is 16 amino acids. CDR3 sequence reads: CASKPYSGGLTYEQYF. CDR3 coding DNA: TGTGCCAGCAAACCATATAGCGGGGGTCTAACCTACGAGCAGTACTTC.

J is TRBJ1-2 and V is TRBV7-2; TRBD1 is a possible D gene (5 bases). Trimming left V 3 bases short and J 6 bases short, with 8 bases between. The CDR3 sequence is 12 residues long. Germline-derived CDR1 and CDR2 are SGHTA and FQGNSA. CDR3 in amino acids: CASSLAGNGYTF. The CDR3 DNA reads as TGTGCCAGCAGCTTGGCAGGGAATGGCTACACCTTC.

Only one count was recorded for this clone. The chain combines TRBV9 with TRBJ2-5; the D gene is possibly TRBD1 (5 bases). Germline CDR1 is SGDLS and CDR2 is YYNGEE. V shed 0 bases and J shed 5 bases, with 5 bases lying between them. The CDR3 runs 12 residues. The CDR3: CASSVEGETQYF. CDR3 in DNA: TGTGCCAGCAGCGTAGAGGGGGAGACCCAGTACTTC.

The chain couples TRBV5-1 to TRBJ2-5; D gene uncertain. CDR3 length equals 13 residues. CDR1 is SGHRS, CDR2 YFSETQ, per germline. V was trimmed by 0 bases and J by 2 bases, leaving 5 bases between them. CDR3 sequence (DNA): TGCGCCAGCAGCTTGGGTATACAAGAGACCCAGTACTTC. This encodes CASSLGIQETQYF.

The J gene is TRBJ1-2, the V gene TRBV13; D is perhaps TRBD1 (6 bases). This CDR3 contains 13 residues. The V gene lost 4 bases and the J gene lost 8 bases, with 14 bases spanning the gap. CDR1 and CDR2 (germline): PRHDT, FYEKMQ (reference sequence). This CDR3 reads CASSSRQVRGYTF. CDR3 bases: TGTGCCAGCAGCTCCAGACAGGTTCGGGGCTACACCTTC.

The chain carries TRBV5-1 and TRBJ2-4; D is possibly TRBD2 (6 bases). Trimming removed 0 bases from V and 5 bases from J, with 9 bases in between. Germline V lookup: CDR1 SGHRS, CDR2 YFSETQ. This CDR3 contains 14 residues. The DNA of the CDR3 is TGCGCCAGCAGCTTGGCCGGGGAGGAAAACATTCAGTACTTC. It encodes CASSLAGEENIQYF.

The V gene is TRBV30, the J gene TRBJ1-2, with D tentatively TRBD1 (5 bases). Germline V gene lookup returns CDR1 GTSNPN and CDR2 SVGIG (reference sequence). Trimming removed 2 bases from V and 7 bases from J, with 11 bases in between. The CDR3 is 12 residues long. CDR3 protein: CAWSQGLGGYTF. The CDR3, as DNA: TGTGCCTGGAGTCAGGGCCTGGGTGGCTACACCTTC.

The chain couples TRBV5-1 to TRBJ2-3; TRBD2 aligns across 10 bases. This CDR3 contains 15 residues. The V segment lost 1 base and the J segment 3 bases; nucleotides outside the gene matches: 2. Germline V gives CDR1 SGHRS, CDR2 YFSETQ. CDR3 sequence (DNA): TGCGCCAGCAGCTTGACTAGCGGGGATACAGATACGCAGTATTTT. Protein sequence: CASSLTSGDTDTQYF.